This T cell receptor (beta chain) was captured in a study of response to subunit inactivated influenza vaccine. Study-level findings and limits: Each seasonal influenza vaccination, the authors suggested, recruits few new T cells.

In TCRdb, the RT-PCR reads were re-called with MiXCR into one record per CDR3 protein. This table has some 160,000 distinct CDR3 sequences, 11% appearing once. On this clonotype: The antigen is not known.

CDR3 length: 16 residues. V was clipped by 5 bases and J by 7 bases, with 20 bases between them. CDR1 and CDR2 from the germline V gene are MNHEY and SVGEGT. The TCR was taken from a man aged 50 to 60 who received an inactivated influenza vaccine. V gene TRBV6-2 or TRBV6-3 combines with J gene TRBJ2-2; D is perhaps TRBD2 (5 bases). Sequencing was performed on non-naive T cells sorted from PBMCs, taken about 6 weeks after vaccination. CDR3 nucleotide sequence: TGTGCCAGCAGTGATCTCCGGGATCGTCTCGTCGGGGAGCTGTTTTTT. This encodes CASSDLRDRLVGELFF.